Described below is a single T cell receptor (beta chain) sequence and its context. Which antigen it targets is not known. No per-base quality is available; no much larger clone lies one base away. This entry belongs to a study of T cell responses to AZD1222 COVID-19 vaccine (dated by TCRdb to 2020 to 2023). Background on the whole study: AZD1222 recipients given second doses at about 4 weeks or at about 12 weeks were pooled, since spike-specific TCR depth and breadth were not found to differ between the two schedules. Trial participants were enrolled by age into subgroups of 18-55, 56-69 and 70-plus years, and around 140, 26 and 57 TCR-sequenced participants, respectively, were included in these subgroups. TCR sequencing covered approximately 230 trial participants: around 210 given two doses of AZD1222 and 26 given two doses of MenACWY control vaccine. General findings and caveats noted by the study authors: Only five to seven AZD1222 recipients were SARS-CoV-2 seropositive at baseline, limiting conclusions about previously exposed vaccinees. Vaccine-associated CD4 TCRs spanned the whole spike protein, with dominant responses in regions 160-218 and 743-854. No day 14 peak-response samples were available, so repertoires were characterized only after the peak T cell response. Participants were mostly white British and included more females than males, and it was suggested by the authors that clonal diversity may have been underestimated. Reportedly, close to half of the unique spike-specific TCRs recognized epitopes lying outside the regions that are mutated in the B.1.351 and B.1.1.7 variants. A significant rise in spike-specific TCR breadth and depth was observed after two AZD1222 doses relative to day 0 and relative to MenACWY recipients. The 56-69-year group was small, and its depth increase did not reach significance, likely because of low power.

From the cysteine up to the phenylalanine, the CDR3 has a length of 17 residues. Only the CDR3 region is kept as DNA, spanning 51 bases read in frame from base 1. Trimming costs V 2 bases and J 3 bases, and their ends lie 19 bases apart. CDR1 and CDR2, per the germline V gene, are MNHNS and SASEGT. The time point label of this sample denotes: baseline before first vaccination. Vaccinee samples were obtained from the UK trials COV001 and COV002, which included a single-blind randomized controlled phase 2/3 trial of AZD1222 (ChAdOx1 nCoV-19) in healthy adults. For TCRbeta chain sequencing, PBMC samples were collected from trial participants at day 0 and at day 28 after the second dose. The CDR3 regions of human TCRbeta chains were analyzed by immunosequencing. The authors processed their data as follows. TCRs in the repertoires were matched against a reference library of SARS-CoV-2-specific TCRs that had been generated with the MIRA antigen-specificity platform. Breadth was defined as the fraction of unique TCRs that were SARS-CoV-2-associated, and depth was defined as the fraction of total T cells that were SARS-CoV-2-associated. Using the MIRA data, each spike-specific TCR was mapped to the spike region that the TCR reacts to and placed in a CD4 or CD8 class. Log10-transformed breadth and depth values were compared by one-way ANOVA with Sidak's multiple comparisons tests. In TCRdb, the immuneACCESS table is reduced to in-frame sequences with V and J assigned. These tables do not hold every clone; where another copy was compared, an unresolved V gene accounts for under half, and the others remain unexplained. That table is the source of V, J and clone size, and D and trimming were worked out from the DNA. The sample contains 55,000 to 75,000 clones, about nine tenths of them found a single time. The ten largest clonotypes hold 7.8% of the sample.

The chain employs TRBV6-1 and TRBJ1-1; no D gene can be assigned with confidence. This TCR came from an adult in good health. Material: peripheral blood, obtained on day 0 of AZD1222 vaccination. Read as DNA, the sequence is TGTGCCAGCAGTGAAAGGTTGAGGGCCCCTAGTGACACTGAAGCTTTCTTT. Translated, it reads CASSERLRAPSDTEAFF.